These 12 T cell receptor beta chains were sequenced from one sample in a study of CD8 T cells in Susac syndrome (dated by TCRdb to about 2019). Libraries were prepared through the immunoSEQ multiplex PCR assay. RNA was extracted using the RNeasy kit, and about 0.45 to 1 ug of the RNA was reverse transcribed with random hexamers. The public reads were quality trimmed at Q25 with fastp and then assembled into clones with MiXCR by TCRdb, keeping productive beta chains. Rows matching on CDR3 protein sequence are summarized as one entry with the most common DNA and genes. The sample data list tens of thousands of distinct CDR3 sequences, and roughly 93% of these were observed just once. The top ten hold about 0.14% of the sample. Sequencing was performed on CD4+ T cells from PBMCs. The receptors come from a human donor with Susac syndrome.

CDR3 in amino acids: CASSGLAGSLLYNEQFF. Written as DNA, the CDR3 is TGCGCCAGCAGTGGGCTAGCTGGCTCACTCCTCTACAATGAGCAGTTCTTC. V usage is TRBV10-2 and J usage is TRBJ2-1; D possibly corresponds to TRBD2 (5 bases). Trimming stripped 4 bases from V and 3 bases from J, with 19 bases between. CDR1 WSHSY and CDR2 SAAADI come from the germline V gene. CDR3 length: 17 residues.

CDR3 residues: CASSLNPGYQETQYF. Written as DNA, the CDR3 is TGTGCCAGCAGCTTAAACCCAGGGTACCAAGAGACCCAGTACTTC. The chain couples TRBV7-3 to TRBJ2-5; the D gene is possibly TRBD1 (5 bases). The V end was cut by 1 base, the J end by 0 bases, with 9 bases between. Per germline, CDR1 SGHTA and CDR2 FQGTGA. This CDR3 is built from 15 residues.

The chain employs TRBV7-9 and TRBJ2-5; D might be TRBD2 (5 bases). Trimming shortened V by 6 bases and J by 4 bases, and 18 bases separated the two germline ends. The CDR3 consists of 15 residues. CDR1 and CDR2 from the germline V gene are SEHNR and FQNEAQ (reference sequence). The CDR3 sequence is CASRPWGSRGETQYF. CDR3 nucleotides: TGTGCCAGCAGGCCCTGGGGTAGCCGGGGAGAGACCCAGTACTTC.

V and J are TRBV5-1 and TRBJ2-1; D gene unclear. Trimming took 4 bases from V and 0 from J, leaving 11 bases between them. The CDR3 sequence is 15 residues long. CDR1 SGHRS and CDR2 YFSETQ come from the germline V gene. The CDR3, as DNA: TGCGCCAGCAGCCCCCCGACCTCCTCCTACAATGAGCAGTTCTTC. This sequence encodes CASSPPTSSYNEQFF.

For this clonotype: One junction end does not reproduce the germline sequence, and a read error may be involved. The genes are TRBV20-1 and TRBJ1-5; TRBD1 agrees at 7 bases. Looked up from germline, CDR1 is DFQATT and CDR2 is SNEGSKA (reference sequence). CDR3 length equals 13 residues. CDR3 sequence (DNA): TGCAGTGTTGCAAGAGGGGGCAAGCAGCCCCAGCATTTT. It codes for CSVARGGKQPQHF.

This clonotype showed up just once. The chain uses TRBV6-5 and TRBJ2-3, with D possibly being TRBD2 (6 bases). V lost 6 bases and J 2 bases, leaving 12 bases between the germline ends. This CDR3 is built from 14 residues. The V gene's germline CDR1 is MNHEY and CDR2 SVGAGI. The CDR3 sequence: CASRMGLTTDTQYF. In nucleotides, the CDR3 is TGTGCCAGCAGGATGGGACTCACCACAGATACGCAGTATTTT.

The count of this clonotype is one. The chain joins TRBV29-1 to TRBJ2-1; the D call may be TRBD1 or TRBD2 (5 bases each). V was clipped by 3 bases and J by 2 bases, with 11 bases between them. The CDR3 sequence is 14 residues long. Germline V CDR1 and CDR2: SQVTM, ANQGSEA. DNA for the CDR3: TGCAGCGTTGACCGGCAGGGAGCCTACAATGAGCAGTTCTTC. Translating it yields CSVDRQGAYNEQFF.

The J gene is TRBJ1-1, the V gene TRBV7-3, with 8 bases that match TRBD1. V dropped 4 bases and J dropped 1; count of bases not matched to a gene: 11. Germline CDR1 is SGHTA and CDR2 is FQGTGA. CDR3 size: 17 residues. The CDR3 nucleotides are TGTGCCAGCAGCTCCGACCCCGGACAGGGAAGGAACACTGAAGCTTTCTTT. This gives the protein CASSSDPGQGRNTEAFF.

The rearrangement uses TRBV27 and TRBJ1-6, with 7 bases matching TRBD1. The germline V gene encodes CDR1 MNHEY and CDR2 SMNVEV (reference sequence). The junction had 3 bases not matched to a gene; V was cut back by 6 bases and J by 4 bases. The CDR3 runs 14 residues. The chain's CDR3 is CASRGTVYNSPLHF. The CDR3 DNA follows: TGTGCCAGCAGGGGGACAGTGTATAATTCACCCCTCCACTTT.

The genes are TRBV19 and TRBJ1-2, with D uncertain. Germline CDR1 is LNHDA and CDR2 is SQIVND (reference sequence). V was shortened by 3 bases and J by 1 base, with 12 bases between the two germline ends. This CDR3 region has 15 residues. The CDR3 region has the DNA TGTGCCAGTAGTATCGGCCAGAACCTTAACTATGGCTACACCTTC. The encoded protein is CASSIGQNLNYGYTF.

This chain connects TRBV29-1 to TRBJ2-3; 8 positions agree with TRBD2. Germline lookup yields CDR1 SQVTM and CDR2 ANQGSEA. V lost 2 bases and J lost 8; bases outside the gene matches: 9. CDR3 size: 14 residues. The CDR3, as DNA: TGCAGCGTTGAAACTCGGGGGGGCTCGGGTACGCAGTATTTT. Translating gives CSVETRGGSGTQYF.

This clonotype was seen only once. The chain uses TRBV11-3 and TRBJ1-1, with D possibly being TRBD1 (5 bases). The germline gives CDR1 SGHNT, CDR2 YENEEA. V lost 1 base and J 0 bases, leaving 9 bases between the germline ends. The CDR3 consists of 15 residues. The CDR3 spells CASSLVGGLNTEAFF. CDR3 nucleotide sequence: TGTGCCAGCAGCTTAGTGGGGGGATTGAACACTGAAGCTTTCTTT.